The next 15 T cell receptor beta chains were all read from a single sample in a study of blood T cell repertoires in COVID-19. The assay was immunoSEQ multiplex PCR, and TCRdb's table has in-frame clones only and misses some. Of around 200,000 clones detected, less than 90% appear once; the ten largest clones hold roughly 3.3%. Specimen: PBMCs or T cells enriched from blood (not recorded which). Receptors originate from a woman between 45 and 65 years old in a cohort exposed to, infected with or recovered from COVID-19 (not recorded which).

This chain connects TRBV27 to TRBJ2-3; D is uncertain. The V end lost 4 bases, the J end lost 4 bases, and 6 bases lay between the germline ends. The V gene's germline CDR1 is MNHEY and CDR2 SMNVEV (reference sequence). The CDR3 covers 12 residues. CDR3 region: CASSSRADTQYF. The CDR3 DNA is TGTGCCAGCAGTTCTAGAGCAGATACGCAGTATTTT.

The V call is TRBV5-1, the J call TRBJ1-3; D remains unclear. The CDR3 runs to 15 residues. Trimming removed 4 bases at V and 0 bases at J, with 11 bases between. Per germline, CDR1 SGHRS and CDR2 YFSETQ. The CDR3: CASSDGLISGNTIYF. CDR3 in DNA: TGCGCCAGCAGCGATGGACTGATCTCTGGAAACACCATATATTTT.

The rearrangement uses TRBV11-3 and TRBJ2-7; D is possibly TRBD2 (6 bases). The germline CDR1 and CDR2 sequences are SGHNT and YENEEA. CDR3 length: 12 amino acids. Trimming left V 5 bases short and J 1 base short, with 6 bases between. The CDR3 spells CASSGGSYEQYF. In nucleotides, the CDR3 is TGTGCCAGCAGCGGGGGGTCCTACGAGCAGTACTTC.

The chain employs TRBV5-1 and TRBJ2-3; a weak D match, TRBD2 (6 bases). V lost 4 bases to trimming and J lost 5 bases, with 11 bases between them. CDR3 length: 13 amino acids. CDR1 is SGHRS and CDR2 is YFSETQ in the germline V gene. CDR3 amino acids: CASSLRLGDTQYF. CDR3 in DNA: TGCGCCAGCAGCCTTCGACTAGGAGATACGCAGTATTTT. Full variable domain (remainder filled in from reference TRBV5-1 and TRBJ2-3): KAGVTQTPRYLIKTRGQQVTLSCSPISGHRSVSWYQQTPGQGLQFLFEYFSETQRNKGNFPGRFSGRQFSNSRSEMNVSTLELGDSALYLCASSLRLGDTQYFGPGTRLTVL.

The chain recombines TRBV19 with TRBJ1-2, with 9 bases matching TRBD1. V gave up 6 bases and J gave up 2 bases; unmatched junction bases: 7. Germline V gene data show CDR1 as LNHDA and CDR2 as SQIVND (reference sequence). This CDR3 has 15 residues. In nucleotides, the CDR3 is TGTGCCAGTAGCCGGACAGGGGCCACCAACTATGGCTACACCTTC. Translation: CASSRTGATNYGYTF. Based on the CDR3 plus reference TRBV19 and TRBJ1-2, the full variable domain is DGGITQSPKYLFRKEGQNVTLSCEQNLNHDAMYWYRQDPGQGLRLIYYSQIVNDFQKGDIAEGYSVSREKKESFPLTVTSAQKNPTAFYLCASSRTGATNYGYTFGSGTRLTVV.

The chain employs TRBV11-3 and TRBJ2-5; 8 bases map to TRBD2. Trimming cost V 1 base and J 5 bases; bases outside gene matches: 6. CDR1 and CDR2 (germline): SGHNT, YENEEA. This CDR3 contains 15 residues. CDR3 DNA sequence: TGTGCCAGCAGCTTAGCGGGGGGGCCAATCGAGACCCAGTACTTC. It is translated as CASSLAGGPIETQYF.

The genes are TRBV10-2 and TRBJ2-7, with 8 bases identical to TRBD1. Trimming at V came to 3 bases and at J to 1 base, leaving 2 bases not matched to a gene. The germline V gene encodes CDR1 WSHSY and CDR2 SAAADI. The CDR3 is 14 amino acids. The CDR3 spells CASSEQGVSYEQYF. The CDR3 nucleotides are TGCGCCAGCAGTGAACAGGGGGTTTCCTACGAGCAGTACTTC.

The chain is built from TRBV13 and TRBJ2-2; maybe TRBD1 (7 bases). The CDR3 spans 15 residues. From germline, CDR1 is PRHDT and CDR2 FYEKMQ (reference sequence). V was cut by 4 bases and J by 5 bases, with 14 bases left in between. CDR3 sequence: CASSYRGGRTGELFF. The CDR3 DNA follows: TGTGCCAGCAGCTACAGGGGTGGGAGGACCGGGGAGCTGTTTTTT.

The genes are TRBV3-1 (or the pseudogene TRBV3-2) and TRBJ1-3; maybe TRBD1 (5 bases). Germline loops: CDR1 LGHDT, CDR2 YNNKEL (reference sequence). V was trimmed by 5 bases and J by 4 bases, leaving 15 bases between them. The length of the CDR3 is 15 residues. CDR3 protein: CASSWGRRGGNTIYF. The CDR3 bases are TGTGCCAGCAGCTGGGGACGGAGGGGAGGAAACACCATATATTTT.

The genes are TRBV29-1 and TRBJ1-2, with D hard to call. The germline V and J ends were trimmed by 3 bases and 3 bases, with 8 bases remaining between them. The CDR3 extends over 12 amino acids. CDR1 and CDR2 (germline): SQVTM, ANQGSEA. For the CDR3, the DNA is TGCAGCGTTGACCGAGTTTACTATGGCTACACCTTC. Amino acid sequence: CSVDRVYYGYTF. Full variable domain (missing parts from reference TRBV29-1 and TRBJ1-2): SAVISQKPSRDICQRGTSLTIQCQVDSQVTMMFWYRQQPGQSLTLIATANQGSEATYESGFVIDKFPISRPNLTFSTLTVSNMSPEDSSIYLCSVDRVYYGYTFGSGTRLTVV.

The rearrangement uses TRBV19 and TRBJ2-1; 8 nucleotides match TRBD2. V shed 5 bases and J 6 bases; nucleotides not matched to a gene: 6. This CDR3 contains 14 residues. Germline V gene lookup returns CDR1 LNHDA and CDR2 SQIVND (reference sequence). CDR3 sequence reads: CASSSGRGGNEQFF. CDR3 DNA sequence: TGTGCCAGTAGTTCGGGACGGGGGGGCAATGAGCAGTTCTTC.

The table lists this clone with a count of one. The chain combines TRBV18 with TRBJ2-3; a possible D gene is TRBD1 (6 bases). This CDR3 comprises 14 residues. Germline assignment: CDR1 KGHSH and CDR2 LQKENI. Trimming took 0 bases from V and 5 from J, leaving 9 bases between them. CDR3 in DNA: TGTGCCAGCTCACCACCTGACAGGAGAGATACGCAGTATTTT. It yields the protein CASSPPDRRDTQYF. Full variable domain (remainder filled in from reference TRBV18 and TRBJ2-3): NAGVMQNPRHLVRRRGQEARLRCSPMKGHSHVYWYRQLPEEGLKFMVYLQKENIIDESGMPKERFSAEFPKEGPSILRIQQVVRGDSAAYFCASSPPDRRDTQYFGPGTRLTVL.

The chain carries TRBV7-2 and TRBJ2-3, with TRBD2 identical over 7 bases. V gave up 7 bases and J gave up 0 bases; unmatched junction bases: 4. Germline loops: CDR1 SGHTA, CDR2 FQGNSA. This CDR3 spans 14 amino acids. DNA for the CDR3: TGTGCCAGCACAGCGGGGATTAGCACAGATACGCAGTATTTT. It specifies CASTAGISTDTQYF.

The rearrangement links TRBV28 to TRBJ2-1, with D perhaps matching TRBD1 (6 bases). The CDR3 covers 13 residues. Between the trimmed V and J ends, which lost 6 bases and 3 bases, there was a span of 9 bases. CDR1 and CDR2 from the germline V gene are MDHEN and SYDVKM. The CDR3 spells CASSQQGYNEQFF. The CDR3 nucleotides are TGTGCCAGCAGCCAACAGGGCTACAATGAGCAGTTCTTC.

This rearrangement joins TRBV5-1 to TRBJ2-2; D unresolved. CDR3 length equals 13 residues. V was clipped by 0 bases and J by 6 bases, with 6 bases between them. Germline CDR1 SGHRS, CDR2 YFSETQ. The CDR3 bases are TGCGCCAGCAGCTTGGAATCGGCCGGGGAGCTGTTTTTT. Its protein is CASSLESAGELFF.